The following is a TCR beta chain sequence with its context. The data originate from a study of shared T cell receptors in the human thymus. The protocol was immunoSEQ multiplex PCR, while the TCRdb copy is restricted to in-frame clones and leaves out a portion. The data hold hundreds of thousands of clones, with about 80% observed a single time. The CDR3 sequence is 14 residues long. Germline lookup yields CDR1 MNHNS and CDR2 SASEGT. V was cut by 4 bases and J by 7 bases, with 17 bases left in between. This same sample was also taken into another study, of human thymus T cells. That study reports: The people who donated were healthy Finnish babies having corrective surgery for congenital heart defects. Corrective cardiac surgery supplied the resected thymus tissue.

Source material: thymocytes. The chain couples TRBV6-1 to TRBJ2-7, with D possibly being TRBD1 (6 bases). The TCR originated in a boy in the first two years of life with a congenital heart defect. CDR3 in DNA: TGTGCCAGCAGTGCGGAACAGGGACCCGGTGAGCAGTACTTC. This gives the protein CASSAEQGPGEQYF.